This T cell receptor beta chain was retrieved from a study of spatial heterogeneity in lung cancer. Looking at the study overall: Available follow-up PBMC samples were sequenced, at a median of roughly 2 years post-resection.

TCRdb independently ran MiXCR on the 5' RACE reads; one entry per CDR3 protein. The sample shows around 110,000 distinct CDR3 sequences, roughly an eighth of them seen only once. Documented time point: blood at routine non-recurrence follow-up after resection. Unsorted whole RNA samples from tumor, nontumor lung or frozen PBMC were sequenced. The study's findings and limits: Expanded tumor TCRs that were ubiquitous appeared in blood more at resection than follow-up.

This clonotype was detected ten times or more. Its specificity is not known. This clonotype originated in a male donor with early-stage non-small cell lung cancer. The specimen was PBMCs, collected at follow-up.

CDR3 coding DNA: TGTGCCAGCAGGGACACTGCAACTAATGAAAAACTGTTTTTT. Amino acid sequence: CASRDTATNEKLFF. The chain joins TRBV6-5 to TRBJ1-4, with D perhaps matching TRBD1 (5 bases). CDR1 MNHEY and CDR2 SVGAGI come from the germline V gene. The germline V and J ends were trimmed by 6 bases and 0 bases, with 8 bases remaining between them. The CDR3 is 14 amino acids.